Listed here are 29 T cell receptor beta chains from one sample, sequenced in a study of cytomegalovirus exposure and HLA in healthy donors. This table comes from immunoSEQ multiplex PCR, and its TCRdb copy is limited to in-frame clones, with some not included. The table includes more than 85,000 clones, roughly nine tenths detected once. The sequencing sample was made of PBMCs. These receptors came from a woman between 18 and 29 years old in good health and CMV-seronegative.

V usage is TRBV28 and J usage is TRBJ1-1; D remains unclear. Germline-derived CDR1 and CDR2 are MDHEN and SYDVKM. The CDR3 runs 15 residues. The germline V and J ends were trimmed by 5 bases and 1 base, with 14 bases remaining between them. The CDR3 DNA reads as TGTGCCAGCAGTCCCACGAGGGTTCAGAACACTGAAGCTTTCTTT. Translating it yields CASSPTRVQNTEAFF.

The J gene is TRBJ1-1, the V gene TRBV15; 7 bases align to TRBD1. Trimming took 1 base from V and 6 from J; bases not matched to a gene: 8. Germline V gene lookup returns CDR1 LNHNV and CDR2 YYDKDF (reference sequence). The CDR3 has 15 residues. The CDR3, as DNA: TGTGCCACCAGCAGAGGGGACAGAACAGATGCTGAAGCTTTCTTT. Translating it yields CATSRGDRTDAEAFF.

The chain carries TRBV29-1 and TRBJ2-7; perhaps TRBD1 as D (6 bases). The V gene lost 4 bases and the J gene lost 3 bases, with 13 bases spanning the gap. This CDR3 region has 13 residues. Germline values: CDR1 SQVTM, CDR2 ANQGSEA. The CDR3 DNA reads as TGCAGCGTTGTGGAACAGGGAAACTACGAGCAGTACTTC. Translated, it gives CSVVEQGNYEQYF.

This clone was recorded once. The rearrangement links TRBV2 to TRBJ1-1; no clear D gene. V was pared by 10 bases and J by 6 bases, with 9 bases between. Germline V CDR1 and CDR2: SNHLY, FYNNEI. The length of the CDR3 is 10 residues. CDR3 bases: TGTGCCACCAGAATCTCTGAAGCTTTCTTT. This encodes CATRISEAFF.

The chain uses TRBV6-5 and TRBJ1-1; D call uncertain. The CDR3 runs 13 residues. The germline V gene has CDR1 MNHEY and CDR2 SVGAGI. V lost 0 bases, J lost 7 bases, and 9 bases lay in between. This chain's CDR3 is CASSYSIAFEAFF. The CDR3 DNA reads TGTGCCAGCAGTTACTCGATAGCGTTTGAAGCTTTCTTT.

The V and J genes are TRBV2 and TRBJ1-2; possibly TRBD1 for D (5 bases). The CDR3 is 14 residues long. Germline CDR1 SNHLY, CDR2 FYNNEI. The V end lost 2 bases, the J end lost 4 bases, and 11 bases lay between the germline ends. The CDR3 loop is CASSEQGPLYGYTF. The CDR3 nucleotides are TGTGCCAGCAGTGAACAGGGTCCCCTCTATGGCTACACCTTC.

The rearrangement joins TRBV30 to TRBJ1-1; no firm D call. Germline V CDR1 and CDR2: GTSNPN, SVGIG (reference sequence). The CDR3 has 13 amino acids. The V and J ends lost 2 bases and 0 bases respectively, with 7 bases between them. CDR3 in DNA: TGTGCCTGGAGTCGCGCCATGAACACTGAAGCTTTCTTT. This translates into CAWSRAMNTEAFF.

The rearrangement joins TRBV9 to TRBJ2-7; the D gene is possibly TRBD2 (6 bases). V was clipped by 2 bases and J by 3 bases, with 9 bases between them. CDR1 is SGDLS, CDR2 YYNGEE, per germline. The CDR3 is made up of 13 amino acids. This chain's CDR3 is CASSVGLSYEQYF. The CDR3 bases are TGTGCCAGCAGCGTTGGACTAAGCTACGAGCAGTACTTC.

The rearrangement joins TRBV5-4 to TRBJ2-7; a weak D match, TRBD2 (5 bases). The CDR3 is 13 amino acids. Germline CDR1 is SGHNT and CDR2 is YYREEE (reference sequence). The germline V and J ends were trimmed by 0 bases and 3 bases, with 7 bases remaining between them. This CDR3 is CASSLGTFYEQYF. For the CDR3, the DNA is TGTGCCAGCAGCTTGGGGACTTTCTACGAGCAGTACTTC.

The V gene is TRBV19, the J gene TRBJ2-5; perhaps TRBD1 as D (5 bases). This CDR3 is 15 amino acids long. Germline V lookup: CDR1 LNHDA, CDR2 SQIVND (reference sequence). Trimming took 5 bases from V and 5 from J, leaving 18 bases between them. The CDR3 region has the DNA TGTGCCAGTAGTCAAACAACGACAGCAGCCGAGACCCAGTACTTC. Protein sequence: CASSQTTTAAETQYF.

The V call is TRBV4-3, the J call TRBJ2-7; 11 bases line up with TRBD2. This CDR3 is built from 16 residues. The V and J ends lost 2 bases and 1 base, in that order; junction bases with no gene match: 4. Germline CDR1 reads LGHNA; CDR2 reads YSLEER. CDR3 sequence reads: CASSQLGTSGSYEQYF. In DNA form, the CDR3 reads TGCGCCAGCAGCCAACTCGGGACTAGCGGTTCCTACGAGCAGTACTTC.

The rearrangement uses TRBV4-1 and TRBJ1-1; D gene unclear. Germline CDR1 is MGHRA and CDR2 is YSYEKL. Trimming shortened V by 3 bases and J by 3 bases, and 11 bases separated the two germline ends. This CDR3 has 14 amino acids. The CDR3 protein is CASSHAGLDTEAFF. CDR3 nucleotide sequence: TGCGCCAGCAGCCATGCAGGACTGGACACTGAAGCTTTCTTT.

The V gene is TRBV9, the J gene TRBJ2-1, with 9 positions matching TRBD2. The CDR3 runs 17 residues. The V gene end was trimmed by 2 bases and the J gene end by 0 bases; junction bases not matched to a gene: 6. CDR1 and CDR2 (germline): SGDLS, YYNGEE. CDR3 nucleotides: TGTGCCAGCAGCGTGATAGCGGGGGATAGCTCCTACAATGAGCAGTTCTTC. It encodes CASSVIAGDSSYNEQFF.

The J gene is TRBJ2-3, the V gene TRBV11-1; D gene unclear. Deletions cut 3 bases from V and 2 bases from J, with 6 bases between. The CDR3 has 13 residues. CDR1 and CDR2 (germline): SGHAT, FQDESV (reference sequence). The DNA of the CDR3 is TGTGCCAGCAGCTTGTGGCACACAGATACGCAGTATTTT. Protein product: CASSLWHTDTQYF.

This chain joins TRBV11-3 and TRBJ2-5; D gene uncertain. V lost 1 base and J 7 bases, leaving 10 bases between the germline ends. CDR1 and CDR2 (germline): SGHNT, YENEEA. This CDR3 contains 13 residues. The CDR3 sequence: CASSLGVGGTQYF. The CDR3, as DNA: TGTGCCAGCAGCTTAGGGGTTGGCGGGACCCAGTACTTC.

The rearrangement joins TRBV29-1 to TRBJ1-5; the match to TRBD1 covers 7 bases. The CDR3 length is 14 residues. Trimming cost V 4 bases and J 3 bases; bases outside gene matches: 6. Germline V lookup: CDR1 SQVTM, CDR2 ANQGSEA. In DNA form, the CDR3 reads TGCAGCGTTGTGACAGGGACCGACAATCAGCCCCAGCATTTT. Translated, it gives CSVVTGTDNQPQHF.

The V call is TRBV10-2, the J call TRBJ2-3, with a possible D match to TRBD1 (5 bases). V lost 6 bases and J 5 bases, leaving 9 bases between the germline ends. Germline CDR1 WSHSY, CDR2 SAAADI. The CDR3 contains 12 residues. The CDR3 sequence is CASRSGIDTQYF. For the CDR3, the DNA is TGCGCCAGCAGGTCAGGGATAGATACGCAGTATTTT.

The chain is built from TRBV7-2 and TRBJ2-7; TRBD2 matches 11 bases. The V gene's germline CDR1 is SGHTA and CDR2 FQGNSA. The ends lost 3 bases at V and 6 bases at J; junction bases unmatched: 4. The CDR3 is 14 amino acids. The CDR3 sequence is CASSFSLAGGEQYF. Written as DNA, the CDR3 is TGTGCCAGCAGCTTCTCTCTAGCGGGGGGCGAGCAGTACTTC.

The chain recombines TRBV4-1 with TRBJ2-2; TRBD1 is a possible D gene (6 bases). Trimming stripped 0 bases from V and 5 bases from J, with 16 bases between. The CDR3 is made up of 17 amino acids. The germline V gene encodes CDR1 MGHRA and CDR2 YSYEKL. DNA of the CDR3: TGCGCCAGCAGCCAAGAATCCGGGACATTGAAAACCGGGGAGCTGTTTTTT. Residues: CASSQESGTLKTGELFF.

V gene TRBV19 combines with J gene TRBJ1-3; D gene ambiguous. CDR3 length equals 16 residues. From germline, CDR1 is LNHDA and CDR2 SQIVND (reference sequence). The germline V and J ends were trimmed by 7 bases and 0 bases, with 16 bases remaining between them. The CDR3 reads CASMLEDGLSGNTIYF. DNA of the CDR3: TGTGCCAGTATGTTAGAAGACGGACTCTCTGGAAACACCATATATTTT. The full variable domain, with the rest looked up from reference TRBV19 and TRBJ1-3, is DGGITQSPKYLFRKEGQNVTLSCEQNLNHDAMYWYRQDPGQGLRLIYYSQIVNDFQKGDIAEGYSVSREKKESFPLTVTSAQKNPTAFYLCASMLEDGLSGNTIYFGEGSWLTVV.

The V call is TRBV9, the J call TRBJ2-3; possible D gene TRBD2, 6 bases. The ends were cut back, 1 base at V and 6 bases at J, with 15 bases in the middle. The CDR3 has 15 amino acids. Germline CDR1 is SGDLS and CDR2 is YYNGEE. The CDR3 nucleotides are TGTGCCAGCAGCGTAACCGGGACTCCAACCGATACGCAGTATTTT. This translates into CASSVTGTPTDTQYF.

V and J are TRBV7-9 and TRBJ2-3; the D gene is possibly TRBD2 (6 bases). The CDR3 contains 16 residues. Germline V gene sequence: CDR1 SEHNR, CDR2 FQNEAQ (reference sequence). Trimming removed 3 bases from V and 0 bases from J, with 13 bases in between. The CDR3 nucleotides are TGTGCCAGCAGCTTCCCAGGGCGGGATAGCACAGATACGCAGTATTTT. Protein: CASSFPGRDSTDTQYF.

This rearrangement joins TRBV4-1 to TRBJ2-7; D perhaps matches TRBD1 (5 bases). This CDR3 region has 12 residues. Germline loops: CDR1 MGHRA, CDR2 YSYEKL. The ends were cut back, 8 bases at V and 7 bases at J, with 15 bases in the middle. The CDR3 DNA sequence: TGCGCCAGCGGACATGGGGCCGTAGAGCAGTACTTC. Translation: CASGHGAVEQYF.

This sequence joins TRBV18 and TRBJ2-5; perhaps TRBD2 as D (6 bases). Between the trimmed V and J ends, which lost 0 bases and 5 bases, there was a span of 10 bases. The CDR3 spans 14 residues. From germline, CDR1 is KGHSH and CDR2 LQKENI. The CDR3 DNA reads TGTGCCAGCTCACCACCGAGCGGAGGGGAGACCCAGTACTTC. Protein product: CASSPPSGGETQYF.

This sequence joins TRBV4-2 and TRBJ2-1; the match to TRBD1 covers 8 bases. The V segment lost 1 base and the J segment 8 bases; nucleotides outside the gene matches: 7. CDR3 length equals 15 residues. Germline V gene sequence: CDR1 LGHNA, CDR2 YNFKEQ. CDR3 in DNA: TGTGCCAGCAGCCAAGCTCGGACAGGGTACGATGAGCAGTTCTTC. This codes for CASSQARTGYDEQFF.

The genes are TRBV14 and TRBJ1-1; the D is unclear. The germline CDR1 and CDR2 sequences are SGHDN and FVKESK. V lost 0 bases and J 5 bases, leaving 13 bases between the germline ends. This CDR3 has 15 amino acids. CDR3 sequence: CASSQDWPGETEAFF. In nucleotides, the CDR3 is TGTGCCAGCAGCCAAGATTGGCCCGGGGAAACTGAAGCTTTCTTT.

The gene calls are TRBV7-3 and TRBJ2-2; D is possibly TRBD1 (6 bases). V was cut by 3 bases and J by 9 bases, with 17 bases left in between. Germline V lookup: CDR1 SGHTA, CDR2 FQGTGA. The CDR3 contains 15 residues. The CDR3 is CASSFRGSPPRELFF. Here the CDR3 DNA reads TGTGCCAGCAGCTTCAGGGGTTCCCCCCCACGGGAGCTGTTTTTT.

The V and J genes are TRBV4-1 and TRBJ2-5; the match to TRBD2 covers 8 bases. The V gene's germline CDR1 is MGHRA and CDR2 YSYEKL. This CDR3 contains 16 residues. The junction had 13 bases not matched to a gene; V was cut back by 4 bases and J by 6 bases. DNA of the CDR3: TGCGCCAGCAGCCCTGGAGAAACGGGGGGGCAGAAGACCCAGTACTTC. Encoded protein: CASSPGETGGQKTQYF.

This clone was counted once. The V call is TRBV19, the J call TRBJ2-2; D is undetermined. CDR3 length equals 13 residues. CDR1 and CDR2 (germline): LNHDA, SQIVND (reference sequence). V dropped 4 bases and J dropped 1 base, with 4 bases sitting between them. The CDR3 is CASSTRNTGELFF. The CDR3 nucleotides are TGTGCCAGTAGTACCCGGAACACCGGGGAGCTGTTTTTT. Looking up the rest from reference TRBV19 and TRBJ2-2 gives the full variable domain: DGGITQSPKYLFRKEGQNVTLSCEQNLNHDAMYWYRQDPGQGLRLIYYSQIVNDFQKGDIAEGYSVSREKKESFPLTVTSAQKNPTAFYLCASSTRNTGELFFGEGSRLTVL.